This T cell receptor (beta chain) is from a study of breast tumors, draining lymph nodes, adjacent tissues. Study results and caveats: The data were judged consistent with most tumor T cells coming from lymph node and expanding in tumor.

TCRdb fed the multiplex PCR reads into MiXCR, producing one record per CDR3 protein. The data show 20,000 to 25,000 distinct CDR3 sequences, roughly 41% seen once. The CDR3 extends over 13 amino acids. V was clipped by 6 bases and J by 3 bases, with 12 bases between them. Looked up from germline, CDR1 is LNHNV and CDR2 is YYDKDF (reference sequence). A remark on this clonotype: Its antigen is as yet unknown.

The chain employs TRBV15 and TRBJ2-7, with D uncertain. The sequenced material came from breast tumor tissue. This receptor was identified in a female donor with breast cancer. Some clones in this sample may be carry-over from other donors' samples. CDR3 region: CATRIEPDYEQYF. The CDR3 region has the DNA TGTGCCACCAGAATCGAACCTGACTACGAGCAGTACTTC.